This T cell receptor beta chain was captured in a study of CD8 T cells in ankylosing spondylitis. General study findings and limits: In reactive arthritis synovial fluid and blood, some motif variants had been reported before. Seven to nine highly homologous variants formed a TCR beta motif that appeared characteristic of ankylosing spondylitis blood. A CD8+ phenotype characterized the disease-linked clones, which were relatively rare in peripheral blood.

A few counts support this clonotype. The antigen remains undetermined. Each CDR3 protein gets one entry after TCRdb re-called the 5' RACE reads with MiXCR. The data contain about 250,000 distinct CDR3 sequences, roughly a third of them singletons. Unmatched junction bases numbered 4, after V lost 3 bases and J lost 3 bases. Germline CDR1 DFQATT, CDR2 SNEGSKA (reference sequence). CDR3 length equals 14 residues. The TCR sequence derives from a male donor with ankylosing spondylitis or in good health (not recorded which). V gene TRBV20-1 combines with J gene TRBJ1-5, with 8 bases aligning to TRBD1. The specimen was blood, either unsorted or a sorted T cell fraction (not recorded which). CDR3 sequence (DNA): TGCAGTGCTAGCGCGGGACAGGTCAATCAGCCCCAGCATTTT. Amino acids: CSASAGQVNQPQHF.